One sample yielded the 30 T cell receptor beta chains listed below, sequenced in a study of T cell responses to AZD1222 COVID-19 vaccine. TCRdb's table, derived via immunoSEQ multiplex PCR, lists solely in-frame clones and lacks some. In the table there are about 140,000 clones, 80% to 95% of which are singletons. The sample was peripheral blood, taken 28 days after the second AZD1222 dose. The receptors here all came from an adult who received the AZD1222 COVID-19 vaccine.

The chain couples TRBV28 to TRBJ1-1; D might be TRBD1 (5 bases). Trimming removed 6 bases from V and 4 bases from J, with 15 bases in between. Germline V gene sequence: CDR1 MDHEN, CDR2 SYDVKM. The CDR3 contains 14 residues. In DNA, the CDR3 is TGTGCCAGCAGAATCGAGGGGAAGGGCACTGAAGCTTTCTTT. Residues: CASRIEGKGTEAFF.

V and J are TRBV5-1 and TRBJ2-3; the D gene is possibly TRBD2 (6 bases). Germline CDR1 and CDR2: SGHRS and YFSETQ. The CDR3 length is 17 residues. Trimming pared 2 bases from V and 10 bases from J, leaving 26 bases between. CDR3 sequence: CASSLALSGGLLPSQYF. The CDR3, as DNA: TGCGCCAGCAGCTTAGCCCTTAGCGGAGGCCTCCTTCCTTCGCAGTATTTT.

This clone was observed a single time. This rearrangement joins TRBV28 to TRBJ1-2, with 10 bases lining up with TRBD1. The CDR3 extends over 13 amino acids. Germline-derived CDR1 and CDR2 are MDHEN and SYDVKM. V lost 5 bases to trimming and J lost 8 bases; unmatched junction nucleotides: 5. As DNA, the CDR3 is TGTGCCAGCAGTACCGGGACAGGGGACGGCTACACCTTC. It translates to CASSTGTGDGYTF.

This clone has a single count. This sequence joins TRBV7-3 and TRBJ2-6; D might be TRBD1 (5 bases). The ends were cut back, 5 bases at V and 1 base at J, with 21 bases in the middle. The CDR3 has 19 residues. Germline V lookup: CDR1 SGHTA, CDR2 FQGTGA. The CDR3 loop is CASSIGAGSLISGANVLTF. The CDR3 DNA reads TGTGCCAGCAGCATAGGGGCAGGGTCCCTCATATCTGGGGCCAACGTCCTGACTTTC.

CDR3 residues: CASSLRTLGGELFF. As DNA, the CDR3 is TGTGCCAGCAGCCTGAGGACCCTGGGGGGGGAGCTGTTTTTT. The V call is TRBV3-1 (or the pseudogene TRBV3-2), the J call TRBJ2-2, with no clear D. V lost 4 bases, J lost 8 bases, and 14 bases lay in between. The CDR3 is made up of 14 amino acids. CDR1 is LGHDT and CDR2 is YNNKEL in the germline V gene (reference sequence).

J is TRBJ1-6 and V is TRBV27; D is uncertain. V was cut by 5 bases and J by 4 bases, with 3 bases left in between. The CDR3 contains 12 residues. Germline loops: CDR1 MNHEY, CDR2 SMNVEV (reference sequence). The DNA for the CDR3 is TGTGCCAGCAGTACTTATAATTCACCCCTCCACTTT. Translation: CASSTYNSPLHF.

This sequence joins TRBV6-2 or TRBV6-3 and TRBJ2-2; a weak D match, TRBD1 (6 bases). With 2 bases removed from V and 5 bases from J, the gap between germline ends came to 9 bases. The CDR3 spans 14 residues. Germline loops: CDR1 MNHEY, CDR2 SVGEGT. In nucleotides, the CDR3 is TGTGCCAGCAGTTACCTAGGGGGAACCGGGGAGCTGTTTTTT. As protein: CASSYLGGTGELFF.

The chain combines TRBV11-2 with TRBJ1-1; unclear D gene. The germline V gene encodes CDR1 SGHAT and CDR2 FQNNGV. The CDR3 spans 19 residues. Trimming removed 1 base at V and 5 bases at J, with 26 bases between. For the CDR3, the DNA is TGTGCCAGCAGCTTAGTGAGGCGACAACCGGTGACGAGGATTACTGAAGCTTTCTTT. Encoded protein: CASSLVRRQPVTRITEAFF.

The chain has TRBV4-3 and TRBJ1-2; TRBD1 might be the D (5 bases). The CDR3 sequence is 15 residues long. The germline CDR1 and CDR2 sequences are LGHNA and YSLEER. V dropped 4 bases and J dropped 8 bases, with 20 bases sitting between them. Here the CDR3 DNA reads TGCGCCAGCAGCCCGGGACGGGGAGAGGTGTTAGGCTACACCTTC. Its protein is CASSPGRGEVLGYTF.

V usage is TRBV28 and J usage is TRBJ2-2; perhaps TRBD1 as D (6 bases). In germline, CDR1 is MDHEN, CDR2 SYDVKM. The CDR3 loop spans 16 amino acids. The germline V and J ends were trimmed by 10 bases and 4 bases, with 22 bases remaining between them. In nucleotides, the CDR3 is TGTGCCATAGGGCTGATTCAGGGGTCATTCACCGGGGAGCTGTTTTTT. It specifies CAIGLIQGSFTGELFF.

The chain carries TRBV18 and TRBJ1-1; 8 bases match TRBD1. This CDR3 has 16 residues. V lost 6 bases and J lost 4; bases outside the gene matches: 13. Germline V CDR1 and CDR2: KGHSH, LQKENI. The DNA of the CDR3 is TGTGCCAGCTCTCTCGGCTCCGGGACAGGAGCCACTGAAGCTTTCTTT. Its translation: CASSLGSGTGATEAFF.

The chain combines TRBV19 with TRBJ2-2; TRBD1 matches 7 bases. From germline, CDR1 is LNHDA and CDR2 SQIVND (reference sequence). The junction had 7 bases not matched to a gene; V was cut back by 3 bases and J by 0 bases. The CDR3 loop spans 17 amino acids. The CDR3 loop reads CASSIPGQASNTGELFF. CDR3 coding DNA: TGTGCCAGTAGTATCCCCGGACAGGCCTCGAACACCGGGGAGCTGTTTTTT.

The chain uses TRBV19 and TRBJ2-6; 10 nucleotides agree with TRBD1. The germline V gene has CDR1 LNHDA and CDR2 SQIVND (reference sequence). Germline trimming cut 5 bases from V and 4 bases from J; bases unmatched to any gene: 5. This CDR3 has 16 amino acids. CDR3 residues: CASSPGQGYGANVLTF. CDR3 DNA: TGTGCCAGTAGTCCGGGACAGGGGTACGGGGCCAACGTCCTGACTTTC.

The chain has TRBV18 and TRBJ1-2; unclear D gene. Trimming left V 0 bases short and J 5 bases short, with 10 bases between. Germline loops: CDR1 KGHSH, CDR2 LQKENI. CDR3 length: 14 amino acids. CDR3 amino acids: CASSPPRTDYGYTF. The CDR3 nucleotides read TGTGCCAGCTCACCACCGAGGACGGATTATGGCTACACCTTC.

This chain joins TRBV5-4 and TRBJ1-1; D may be TRBD1 (6 bases). Trimming took 1 base from V and 1 from J, leaving 14 bases between them. Germline loops: CDR1 SGHNT, CDR2 YYREEE (reference sequence). The CDR3 consists of 16 residues. As DNA, the CDR3 is TGTGCCAGCAGCTTGAAGGGGGGTTCGACGAACACTGAAGCTTTCTTT. Protein: CASSLKGGSTNTEAFF.

The V and J genes are TRBV5-1 and TRBJ2-2; TRBD1 matches 8 bases. The CDR3 contains 15 residues. V shed 2 bases, J shed 4 bases, and the junction held 4 bases outside the gene matches. Germline values: CDR1 SGHRS, CDR2 YFSETQ. CDR3 amino acids: CASSLNDRGTGELFF. The CDR3 coding sequence is TGCGCCAGCAGCTTAAACGACAGGGGCACCGGGGAGCTGTTTTTT.

The chain couples TRBV3-1 (or the pseudogene TRBV3-2) to TRBJ2-3; TRBD2 matches 9 bases. CDR3 length: 16 amino acids. In germline, CDR1 is LGHDT, CDR2 YNNKEL (reference sequence). V lost 4 bases and J lost 5; bases outside the gene matches: 10. The DNA of the CDR3 is TGTGCCAGCAGCCGAAGGACTAGCGCCTCCGAAGATACGCAGTATTTT. As protein: CASSRRTSASEDTQYF.

This chain uses TRBV28 with TRBJ1-5; 7 positions match TRBD1. V gave up 5 bases and J gave up 8 bases; unmatched junction bases: 12. Germline assignment: CDR1 MDHEN and CDR2 SYDVKM. The CDR3 length is 15 residues. The CDR3 nucleotides read TGTGCCAGCAGTCAGGGAGGGGGCGAGACTGAGCCCCAGCATTTT. The encoded protein is CASSQGGGETEPQHF.

The rearrangement links TRBV7-2 to TRBJ1-2; 9 nucleotides align to TRBD1. Germline-derived CDR1 and CDR2 are SGHTA and FQGNSA. This CDR3 is 13 amino acids long. V shed 2 bases and J 8 bases; nucleotides not matched to a gene: 3. In DNA form, the CDR3 reads TGTGCCAGCAGCTTAAGGACAGGGGCCGGCTACACCTTC. Translating gives CASSLRTGAGYTF.

The chain couples TRBV7-9 to TRBJ2-1, with no clear D. CDR3 size: 12 residues. The germline gives CDR1 SEHNR, CDR2 FQNEAQ (reference sequence). Trimming shortened V by 1 base and J by 5 bases, and 3 bases separated the two germline ends. The CDR3 is CASSLGDNEQFF. In nucleotides, the CDR3 is TGTGCCAGCAGCTTAGGGGACAATGAGCAGTTCTTC.

The rearrangement uses TRBV5-1 and TRBJ1-5; 8 bases line up with TRBD1. With V trimmed by 4 bases and J by 5 bases, 8 bases remained unmatched. Germline CDR1 is SGHRS and CDR2 is YFSETQ. This CDR3 comprises 15 residues. The CDR3 nucleotides are TGCGCCAGCAGCACCGGACAGGGATTGGATCAGCCCCAGCATTTT. Translation: CASSTGQGLDQPQHF.

This chain uses TRBV27 with TRBJ2-7, with 11 bases lining up with TRBD1. The germline V gene encodes CDR1 MNHEY and CDR2 SMNVEV (reference sequence). V shed 5 bases, J shed 5 bases, and the junction held 5 bases outside the gene matches. The length of the CDR3 is 14 residues. The CDR3 loop is CASSSGQGANEQYF. CDR3 nucleotides: TGTGCCAGCAGTAGCGGACAGGGGGCCAACGAGCAGTACTTC.

CDR3 sequence (DNA): TGTGCCACCAGCAGAGATCTTTCAGGGCGTACTACTAACTATGGCTACACCTTC. As protein: CATSRDLSGRTTNYGYTF. This chain links TRBV15 with TRBJ1-2, with D possibly being TRBD1 (5 bases). This CDR3 spans 18 amino acids. The V end was cut by 0 bases, the J end by 0 bases, with 17 bases between. Germline V gene data show CDR1 as LNHNV and CDR2 as YYDKDF (reference sequence).

V and J are TRBV5-1 and TRBJ2-3; 10 positions match TRBD2. Germline V gene data show CDR1 as SGHRS and CDR2 as YFSETQ. The V gene end was trimmed by 4 bases and the J gene end by 1 base; junction bases not matched to a gene: 3. The CDR3 has 15 residues. The DNA of the CDR3 is TGCGCCAGCAGCGATCTAGCGGGAGGCACAGATACGCAGTATTTT. It yields the protein CASSDLAGGTDTQYF.

The rearrangement joins TRBV5-1 to TRBJ1-5; TRBD1 agrees at 10 bases. The CDR3 totals 16 residues. Looked up from germline, CDR1 is SGHRS and CDR2 is YFSETQ. The V segment lost 4 bases and the J segment 6 bases; nucleotides outside the gene matches: 10. The CDR3 loop is CASSPSTGGGGQPQHF. CDR3 DNA: TGCGCCAGCAGCCCCTCGACAGGGGGCGGGGGTCAGCCCCAGCATTTT.

This chain links TRBV7-3 with TRBJ2-2; the D gene could be TRBD1 or TRBD2 (5 bases each). Germline V gene lookup returns CDR1 SGHTA and CDR2 FQGTGA. This CDR3 is built from 14 residues. Trimming cost V 2 bases and J 3 bases, with 7 bases left between them. In DNA form, the CDR3 reads TGTGCCAGCAGCTTACGGGACGACACCGGGGAGCTGTTTTTT. Protein product: CASSLRDDTGELFF.

V and J are TRBV11-2 and TRBJ2-7; TRBD1 is a possible D gene (5 bases). The germline gives CDR1 SGHAT, CDR2 FQNNGV. The CDR3 extends over 13 amino acids. Trimming removed 5 bases at V and 3 bases at J, with 11 bases between. The CDR3: CASSLDSNYEQYF. CDR3 bases: TGTGCCAGCAGCCTTGACAGTAACTACGAGCAGTACTTC.

A few counts support this clone. CDR3 bases: TGTGCCAGCAGCCAAGAACTAGGCCTCTACGAGCAGTACTTC. Translated, it gives CASSQELGLYEQYF. The chain is built from TRBV3-1 (or the pseudogene TRBV3-2) and TRBJ2-7; tentative D call: TRBD2 (5 bases). V was clipped by 0 bases and J by 3 bases, with 9 bases between them. This CDR3 region has 14 residues. CDR1 and CDR2 from the germline V gene are LGHDT and YNNKEL (reference sequence).

J is TRBJ2-2 and V is TRBV7-2, with TRBD1 identical over 9 bases. V lost 6 bases, J lost 6 bases, and 8 bases stayed unmatched. Germline-derived CDR1 and CDR2 are SGHTA and FQGNSA. There are 15 residues in the CDR3. This chain's CDR3 is CASSPTGGAAGELFF. DNA of the CDR3: TGTGCCAGCAGTCCAACAGGGGGCGCAGCCGGGGAGCTGTTTTTT.

The chain carries TRBV7-9 and TRBJ1-3; D not resolved. Trimming cost V 5 bases and J 1 base, with 12 bases left between them. From germline, CDR1 is SEHNR and CDR2 FQNEAQ (reference sequence). The CDR3 extends over 15 amino acids. The chain's CDR3 is CASSPTRRSGNTIYF. The CDR3 DNA follows: TGTGCCAGCAGCCCAACCCGTCGTTCTGGAAACACCATATATTTT.